The rows below give T cell receptor beta chains drawn from one sample of a study of blood T cell repertoires in COVID-19. TCRdb's copy holds only in-frame clones and misses some; the assay was immunoSEQ multiplex PCR. The sample lists 200,000 to 300,000 clones, over 75% seen once, with 0.7% to 0.85% in the top ten. The material sequenced was peripheral blood. The receptors were gathered from a woman aged 30 to 39 with acute or convalescent COVID-19. CDR3s include the opening cysteine and the closing phenylalanine or tryptophan. D genes are given only for firm matches. Size values are once, few and many counts, or a class for expanded clones, and some rows have none.

j_call: TRBJ2-7; d_call: -; clone_size: -; v_call: TRBV14; cdr3_aa: CASSSGLPEPASLEQYF; cdr3_nt: TGTGCCAGCAGCTCCGGACTACCAGAACCAGCAAGTTTGGAGCAGTACTTC
j_call: TRBJ2-7; d_call: TRBD2; clone_size: -; v_call: TRBV4-1; cdr3_aa: CASSQILTGTSGSKQYF; cdr3_nt: TGCGCCAGCAGCCAAATACTGACCGGGACTAGCGGATCTAAGCAGTACTTC
j_call: TRBJ2-1; d_call: TRBD2; clone_size: -; v_call: TRBV30; cdr3_aa: CAWRPGLAGNEQFF; cdr3_nt: TGTGCCTGGAGACCTGGACTAGCGGGTAATGAGCAGTTCTTC
j_call: TRBJ2-2; d_call: TRBD1; clone_size: once; v_call: TRBV9; cdr3_aa: CASSARDRVRTGELFF; cdr3_nt: TGTGCCAGCAGCGCACGGGACAGGGTCAGAACCGGGGAGCTGTTTTTT
j_call: TRBJ1-2; d_call: TRBD1; clone_size: once; v_call: TRBV6-5; cdr3_aa: CASTTGDRYGYTF; cdr3_nt: TGTGCCAGCACGACAGGGGACCGCTATGGCTACACCTTC
j_call: TRBJ2-7; d_call: -; clone_size: -; v_call: TRBV7-2; cdr3_aa: CASSPGAYEQYF; cdr3_nt: TGTGCCAGCAGCCCAGGGGCATACGAGCAGTACTTC
j_call: TRBJ2-7; d_call: -; clone_size: few; v_call: TRBV11-2; cdr3_aa: CASSARMIGTLHEQYF; cdr3_nt: TGTGCCAGCAGCGCGCGGATGATCGGGACTCTTCACGAGCAGTACTTC
j_call: TRBJ2-1; d_call: -; clone_size: -; v_call: TRBV4-2; cdr3_aa: CASSQVVGLATYNEQFF; cdr3_nt: TGTGCCAGCAGCCAAGTCGTCGGGCTAGCGACCTACAATGAGCAGTTCTTC
j_call: TRBJ2-3; d_call: -; clone_size: once; v_call: TRBV7-3; cdr3_aa: CASSLGAVDTQYF; cdr3_nt: TGTGCCAGCAGCTTAGGTGCGGTGGATACGCAGTATTTT
j_call: TRBJ1-2; d_call: -; clone_size: -; v_call: TRBV7-9; cdr3_aa: CASSPREAASHYGYTF; cdr3_nt: TGTGCCAGCAGCCCCCGGGAGGCAGCCAGCCACTATGGCTACACCTTC
j_call: TRBJ2-1; d_call: TRBD2; clone_size: -; v_call: TRBV6-5; cdr3_aa: CASSLAAYNEQFF; cdr3_nt: TGTGCCAGCAGTCTAGCGGCCTACAATGAGCAGTTCTTC
j_call: TRBJ1-2; d_call: -; clone_size: -; v_call: TRBV6-2/TRBV6-3; cdr3_aa: CASSYSRIAGYGYTF; cdr3_nt: TGTGCCAGCAGTTACTCGAGGATAGCCGGCTATGGCTACACCTTC
j_call: TRBJ2-7; d_call: TRBD1; clone_size: -; v_call: TRBV5-1; cdr3_aa: CASSSTNRGLPHEQYF; cdr3_nt: TGCGCCAGCAGCTCAACTAACAGGGGGCTACCTCACGAGCAGTACTTC
j_call: TRBJ1-6; d_call: -; clone_size: -; v_call: TRBV6-5; cdr3_aa: CASSYPTGEPLHF; cdr3_nt: TGTGCCAGCAGTTACCCCACCGGGGAACCCCTCCACTTT
j_call: TRBJ2-1; d_call: TRBD2; clone_size: -; v_call: TRBV24-1; cdr3_aa: CATSDASGSYNEQFF; cdr3_nt: TGTGCCACCAGTGATGCTAGCGGGAGTTACAATGAGCAGTTCTTC
j_call: TRBJ2-7; d_call: -; clone_size: -; v_call: TRBV19; cdr3_aa: CASSPMGLSSYEQYF; cdr3_nt: TGTGCCAGTAGTCCAATGGGACTCAGCTCCTACGAGCAGTACTTC
j_call: TRBJ1-1; d_call: TRBD1; clone_size: -; v_call: TRBV25-1; cdr3_aa: CASSSGTGGFWNTEAFF; cdr3_nt: TGTGCCAGCAGTTCCGGGACAGGGGGATTTTGGAACACTGAAGCTTTCTTT
j_call: TRBJ2-3; d_call: TRBD2; clone_size: -; v_call: TRBV10-3; cdr3_aa: CAIRISSGRTDTQYF; cdr3_nt: TGTGCCATCAGGATTTCTAGCGGGAGAACAGATACGCAGTATTTT
j_call: TRBJ1-1; d_call: -; clone_size: -; v_call: TRBV12-5; cdr3_aa: CASGLVLGANTEAFF; cdr3_nt: TGTGCTAGTGGTTTGGTCTTGGGGGCGAACACTGAAGCTTTCTTT
j_call: TRBJ1-6; d_call: -; clone_size: -; v_call: TRBV21-1; cdr3_aa: CASSKDEVGDSPLHF; cdr3_nt: TGTGCCAGCAGCAAAGATGAGGTAGGAGATTCACCCCTCCACTTT
j_call: TRBJ2-7; d_call: TRBD2; clone_size: -; v_call: TRBV27; cdr3_aa: CASSLFPGTSSIYEQYF; cdr3_nt: TGTGCCAGCAGTTTATTCCCCGGGACTAGCTCCATCTACGAGCAGTACTTC
j_call: TRBJ2-3; d_call: TRBD2; clone_size: -; v_call: TRBV10-1; cdr3_aa: CASMRTRLAVSTDTQYF; cdr3_nt: TGCGCCAGCATGAGAACAAGACTAGCGGTTAGCACAGATACGCAGTATTTT
j_call: TRBJ2-1; d_call: TRBD1; clone_size: few; v_call: TRBV7-9; cdr3_aa: CASSPGQGSYNEQFF; cdr3_nt: TGTGCCAGCAGCCCGGGACAGGGCTCCTACAATGAGCAGTTCTTC
j_call: TRBJ2-3; d_call: -; clone_size: -; v_call: TRBV25-1; cdr3_aa: CASSRADSSTDTQYF; cdr3_nt: TGTGCCAGCAGTCGTGCAGACTCTAGCACAGATACGCAGTATTTT
j_call: TRBJ2-4; d_call: TRBD2; clone_size: -; v_call: TRBV4-1; cdr3_aa: CASSQGLAGGPGKNIQYF; cdr3_nt: TGCGCCAGCAGCCAGGGACTAGCGGGAGGGCCAGGCAAAAACATTCAGTACTTC
j_call: TRBJ2-7; d_call: TRBD1; clone_size: once; v_call: TRBV27; cdr3_aa: CASSLSGTGIYEQYF; cdr3_nt: TGTGCCAGCAGTCTTTCCGGGACAGGGATCTACGAGCAGTACTTC
j_call: TRBJ1-5; d_call: TRBD1; clone_size: few; v_call: TRBV12-5; cdr3_aa: CASGLVQGLGGNQPQHF; cdr3_nt: TGTGCTAGTGGTTTGGTACAGGGGCTGGGGGGCAATCAGCCCCAGCATTTT
j_call: TRBJ2-3; d_call: TRBD2; clone_size: -; v_call: TRBV19; cdr3_aa: CASSIYVLTSGRADTQYF; cdr3_nt: TGTGCCAGTAGTATCTACGTACTCACTAGCGGGAGAGCAGATACGCAGTATTTT
j_call: TRBJ2-6; d_call: -; clone_size: -; v_call: TRBV19; cdr3_aa: CASSIYLSSGANVLTF; cdr3_nt: TGTGCCAGTAGTATCTACCTGAGCTCTGGGGCCAACGTCCTGACTTTC
j_call: TRBJ2-1; d_call: TRBD2; clone_size: -; v_call: TRBV11-2; cdr3_aa: CASSLGLAGSYNEQFF; cdr3_nt: TGTGCCAGCAGCTTAGGACTAGCGGGCTCCTACAATGAGCAGTTCTTC
j_call: TRBJ1-1; d_call: -; clone_size: -; v_call: TRBV4-3; cdr3_aa: CASSQDWSTEAFF; cdr3_nt: TGCGCCAGCAGCCAAGATTGGAGCACTGAAGCTTTCTTT
j_call: TRBJ2-1; d_call: -; clone_size: -; v_call: TRBV19; cdr3_aa: CASSISQRARNEQFF; cdr3_nt: TGTGCCAGTAGTATAAGCCAGCGGGCTCGCAATGAGCAGTTCTTC
j_call: TRBJ1-2; d_call: TRBD1; clone_size: -; v_call: TRBV19; cdr3_aa: CASAGTDGLVGYTF; cdr3_nt: TGTGCCAGTGCCGGGACAGATGGTCTTGTTGGCTACACCTTC
j_call: TRBJ1-2; d_call: -; clone_size: -; v_call: TRBV14; cdr3_aa: CASSQQIFQGKGYTF; cdr3_nt: TGTGCCAGCAGCCAACAGATTTTCCAGGGCAAAGGCTACACCTTC
j_call: TRBJ2-7; d_call: -; clone_size: -; v_call: TRBV5-1; cdr3_aa: CASSSRTAGYEQYF; cdr3_nt: TGCGCCAGCAGCTCACGGACAGCAGGGTACGAGCAGTACTTC
j_call: TRBJ2-1; d_call: TRBD2; clone_size: -; v_call: TRBV10-3; cdr3_aa: CAISEFSSGSTYNEQFF; cdr3_nt: TGTGCCATCAGTGAGTTCTCTAGCGGGAGCACCTACAATGAGCAGTTCTTC
j_call: TRBJ2-2; d_call: TRBD2; clone_size: -; v_call: TRBV6-5; cdr3_aa: CASSWGGTGELFF; cdr3_nt: TGTGCCAGCAGTTGGGGGGGAACCGGGGAGCTGTTTTTT